The clone carrying this T cell receptor (beta chain) came up once. Its antigen is as yet unknown. Exclusion applied to patients with autoimmune disease history or systemic immunosuppression. At baseline, cycle 4 day 1, and cycle 7 day 1, blood was sampled. The record originates from a study of OX40 agonist ivuxolimab in advanced cancers. For the study at large: Earlier treatment with anti-PD-1, anti-PD-L1 or anti-CTLA-4 was permitted, and 30% to 40% had received some. Study-level results: At doses 0.1 to 3.0 mg/kg, CD4+ and CD8+ clones expanded.

The CDR3 has 13 amino acids. Trimming removed 2 bases at V and 1 base at J, with 5 bases between. Germline CDR1 SGHAT, CDR2 FQNNGV. Sequencing was performed with immunoSEQ multiplex PCR; in TCRdb, only in-frame clones are kept and a portion is missing. The sample includes more than 65,000 clones, about 88% of them seen just once. The genes are TRBV11-2 and TRBJ1-1; tentative D call: TRBD1 (5 bases). The sequencing here drew on CD4+ or CD8+ T cells sorted from blood, taken in a trial of the OX40 agonist ivuxolimab. The receptor was derived from an adult with an advanced solid tumor such as melanoma, head and neck, liver or kidney cancer. CDR3 sequence reads: CASSLQGNTEAFF. DNA of the CDR3: TGTGCCAGCAGCTTACAGGGGAACACTGAAGCTTTCTTT.